This entry lists 5 T cell receptor beta chains sequenced from one sample in a study of blood T cell repertoires in COVID-19. TCRdb's copy holds only in-frame clones and misses some; the assay was immunoSEQ multiplex PCR. The sample holds 55,000 to 65,000 clones, approximately 90% seen once. Source material: peripheral blood. The source is a woman over 75 with active COVID-19.

This sequence joins TRBV19 and TRBJ2-7, with 15 bases identical to TRBD2. Germline V lookup: CDR1 LNHDA, CDR2 SQIVND (reference sequence). Trimming took 6 bases from V and 0 from J; bases not matched to a gene: 15. The CDR3 has 20 residues. The CDR3 DNA is TGTGCCAGTAGCAGAATCAGGGGACTAGCGGGAGGAAGGAGCTCCTACGAGCAGTACTTC. As protein: CASSRIRGLAGGRSSYEQYF.

CDR3 sequence reads: CASRGQGASPLHF. CDR3 nucleotides: TGTGCCAGCAGAGGACAGGGAGCTTCACCCCTCCACTTT. V is TRBV12-3 or TRBV12-4 and J is TRBJ1-6; 8 positions match TRBD1. V trimming: 6 bases; J trimming: 9 bases; junction bases outside the gene matches: 4. The CDR3 runs 13 residues.

This sequence joins TRBV11-3 and TRBJ2-3; no definite D call. Trimming stripped 3 bases from V and 1 base from J, with 5 bases between. CDR3 length: 13 residues. The germline V gene has CDR1 SGHNT and CDR2 YENEEA. This CDR3 is CASSLSRTDTQYF. The CDR3 region has the DNA TGTGCCAGCAGCTTGAGTCGCACAGATACGCAGTATTTT.

This chain links TRBV27 with TRBJ1-4; 8 bases agree with TRBD1. The J segment lost 10 bases and the V segment lost 6 bases, leaving 13 bases of the junction unmatched. Germline assignment: CDR1 MNHEY and CDR2 SMNVEV (reference sequence). The length of the CDR3 is 15 residues. The CDR3 here is CASRNQGAPLGKLFF. Written as DNA, the CDR3 is TGTGCCAGCAGAAATCAGGGGGCTCCTCTAGGAAAACTGTTTTTT.

The genes are TRBV19 and TRBJ1-1, with TRBD1 matching over 7 bases. From germline, CDR1 is LNHDA and CDR2 SQIVND (reference sequence). With V trimmed by 4 bases and J by 0 bases, 2 bases remained unmatched. The CDR3 covers 14 residues. CDR3 coding DNA: TGTGCCAGTAGTACCCAGGGGGTGAACACTGAAGCTTTCTTT. Protein: CASSTQGVNTEAFF.